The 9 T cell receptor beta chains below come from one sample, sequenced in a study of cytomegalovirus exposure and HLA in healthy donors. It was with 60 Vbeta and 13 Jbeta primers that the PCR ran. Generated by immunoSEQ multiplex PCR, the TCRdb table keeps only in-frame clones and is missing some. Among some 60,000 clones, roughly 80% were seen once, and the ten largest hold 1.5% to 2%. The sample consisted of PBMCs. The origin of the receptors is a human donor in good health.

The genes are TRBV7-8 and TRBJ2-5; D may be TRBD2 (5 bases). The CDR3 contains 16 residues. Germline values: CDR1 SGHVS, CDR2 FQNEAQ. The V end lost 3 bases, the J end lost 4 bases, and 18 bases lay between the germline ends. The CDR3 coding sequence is TGTGCCAGCAGCTTGCACCTACTTGACCGGGGAGAGACCCAGTACTTC. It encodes CASSLHLLDRGETQYF.

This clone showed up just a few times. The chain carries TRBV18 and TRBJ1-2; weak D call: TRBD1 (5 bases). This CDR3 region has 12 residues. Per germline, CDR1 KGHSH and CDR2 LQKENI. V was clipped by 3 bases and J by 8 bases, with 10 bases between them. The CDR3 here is CASSPQGSGYTF. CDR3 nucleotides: TGTGCCAGCTCACCGCAGGGCTCCGGCTACACCTTC.

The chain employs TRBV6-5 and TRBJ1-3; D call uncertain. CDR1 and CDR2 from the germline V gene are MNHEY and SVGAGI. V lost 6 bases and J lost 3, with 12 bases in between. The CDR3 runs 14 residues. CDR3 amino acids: CASSRWRNGNTIYF. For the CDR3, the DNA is TGTGCCAGCAGCCGTTGGCGGAATGGAAACACCATATATTTT.

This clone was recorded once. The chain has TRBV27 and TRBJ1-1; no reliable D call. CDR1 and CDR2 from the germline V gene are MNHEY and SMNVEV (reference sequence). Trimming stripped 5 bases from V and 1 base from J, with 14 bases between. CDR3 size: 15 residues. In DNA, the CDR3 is TGTGCCAGCAGTCGCGGTCCAAGAACGAACACTGAAGCTTTCTTT. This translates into CASSRGPRTNTEAFF.

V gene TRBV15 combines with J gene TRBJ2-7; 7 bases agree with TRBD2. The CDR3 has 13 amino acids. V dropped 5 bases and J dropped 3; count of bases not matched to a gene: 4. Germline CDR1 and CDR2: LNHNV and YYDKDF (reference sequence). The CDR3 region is CATSGAGLYEQYF. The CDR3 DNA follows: TGTGCCACCAGCGGAGCGGGACTCTACGAGCAGTACTTC.

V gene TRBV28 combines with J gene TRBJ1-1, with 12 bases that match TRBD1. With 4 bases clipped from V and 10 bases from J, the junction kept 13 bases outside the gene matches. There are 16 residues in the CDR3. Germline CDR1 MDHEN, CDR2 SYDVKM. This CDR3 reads CASSSQSGTGGFGAFF. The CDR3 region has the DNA TGTGCCAGCAGTTCCCAATCCGGGACAGGGGGCTTCGGAGCTTTCTTT.

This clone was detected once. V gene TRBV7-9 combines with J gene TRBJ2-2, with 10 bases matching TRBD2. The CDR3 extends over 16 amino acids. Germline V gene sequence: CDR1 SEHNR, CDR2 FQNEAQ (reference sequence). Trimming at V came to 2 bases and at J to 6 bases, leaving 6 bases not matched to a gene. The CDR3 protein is CASSLWSGGAAGELFF. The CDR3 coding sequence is TGTGCCAGCAGCTTATGGAGCGGGGGGGCCGCCGGGGAGCTGTTTTTT.

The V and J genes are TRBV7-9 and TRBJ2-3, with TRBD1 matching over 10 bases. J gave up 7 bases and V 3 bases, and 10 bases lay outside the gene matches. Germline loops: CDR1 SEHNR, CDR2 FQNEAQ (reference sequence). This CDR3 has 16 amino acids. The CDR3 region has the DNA TGTGCCAGCAGCTTCGGGACAGGGGAATTGTGGTATACGCAGTATTTT. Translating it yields CASSFGTGELWYTQYF.

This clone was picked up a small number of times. The CDR3 loop reads CACILAGGYEQYF. CDR3 sequence (DNA): TGTGCCTGTATACTAGCGGGAGGGTACGAGCAGTACTTC. The V gene is TRBV30, the J gene TRBJ2-7; TRBD2 matches 13 bases. CDR3 length: 13 amino acids. Germline assignment: CDR1 GTSNPN and CDR2 SVGIG (reference sequence). The J segment lost 4 bases and the V segment lost 6 bases, leaving 3 bases of the junction unmatched.